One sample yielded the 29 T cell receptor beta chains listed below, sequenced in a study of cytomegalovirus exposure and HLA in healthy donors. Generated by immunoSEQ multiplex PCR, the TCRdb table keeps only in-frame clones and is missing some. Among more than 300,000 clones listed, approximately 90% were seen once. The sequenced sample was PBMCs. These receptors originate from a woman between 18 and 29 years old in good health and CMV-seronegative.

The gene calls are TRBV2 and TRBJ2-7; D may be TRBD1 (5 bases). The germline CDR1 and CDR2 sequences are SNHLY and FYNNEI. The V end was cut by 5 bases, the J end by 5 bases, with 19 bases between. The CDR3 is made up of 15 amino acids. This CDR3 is CASSITPGHGDEQYF. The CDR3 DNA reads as TGTGCCAGCAGTATAACACCTGGACATGGGGACGAGCAGTACTTC. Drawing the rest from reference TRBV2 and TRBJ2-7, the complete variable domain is EPEVTQTPSHQVTQMGQEVILRCVPISNHLYFYWYRQILGQKVEFLVSFYNNEISEKSEIFDDQFSVERPDGSNFTLKIRSTKLEDSAMYFCASSITPGHGDEQYFGPGTRLTVT.

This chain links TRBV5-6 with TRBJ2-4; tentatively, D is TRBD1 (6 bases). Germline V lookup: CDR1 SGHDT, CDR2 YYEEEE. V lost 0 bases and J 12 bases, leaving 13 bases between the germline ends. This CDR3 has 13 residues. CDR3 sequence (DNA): TGTGCCAGCAGCTTGGGTGTGGGGGACACTCAGTACTTC. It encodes CASSLGVGDTQYF.

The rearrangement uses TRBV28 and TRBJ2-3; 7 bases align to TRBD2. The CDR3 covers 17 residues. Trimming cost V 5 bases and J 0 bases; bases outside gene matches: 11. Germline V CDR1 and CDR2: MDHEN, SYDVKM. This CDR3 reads CASSRTPLAPSTDTQYF. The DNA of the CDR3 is TGTGCCAGCAGTCGCACCCCACTAGCGCCGAGCACAGATACGCAGTATTTT.

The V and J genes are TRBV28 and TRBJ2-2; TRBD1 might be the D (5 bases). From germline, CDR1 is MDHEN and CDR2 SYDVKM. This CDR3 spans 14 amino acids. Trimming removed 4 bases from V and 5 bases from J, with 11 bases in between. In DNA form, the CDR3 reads TGTGCCAGCAGTTCCTACAGGTTTACCGGGGAGCTGTTTTTT. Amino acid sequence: CASSSYRFTGELFF.

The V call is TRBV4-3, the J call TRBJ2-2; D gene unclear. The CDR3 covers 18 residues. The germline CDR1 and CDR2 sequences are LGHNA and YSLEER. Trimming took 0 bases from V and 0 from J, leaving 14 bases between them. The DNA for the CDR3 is TGCGCCAGCAGCCAAGATCTGGCGGATGATACGAACACCGGGGAGCTGTTTTTT. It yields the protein CASSQDLADDTNTGELFF.

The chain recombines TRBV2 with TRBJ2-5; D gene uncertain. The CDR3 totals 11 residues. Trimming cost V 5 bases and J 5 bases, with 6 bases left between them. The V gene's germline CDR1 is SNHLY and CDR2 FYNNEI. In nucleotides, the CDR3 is TGTGCCAGCAGTTATGTGGAGACCCAGTACTTC. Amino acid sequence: CASSYVETQYF.

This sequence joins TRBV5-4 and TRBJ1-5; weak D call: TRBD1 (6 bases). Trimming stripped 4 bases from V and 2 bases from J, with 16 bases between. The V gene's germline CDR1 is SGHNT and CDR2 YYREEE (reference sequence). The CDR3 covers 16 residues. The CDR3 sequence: CASSPGGAEGNQPQHF. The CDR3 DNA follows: TGTGCCAGCAGCCCCGGGGGGGCCGAAGGCAATCAGCCCCAGCATTTT.

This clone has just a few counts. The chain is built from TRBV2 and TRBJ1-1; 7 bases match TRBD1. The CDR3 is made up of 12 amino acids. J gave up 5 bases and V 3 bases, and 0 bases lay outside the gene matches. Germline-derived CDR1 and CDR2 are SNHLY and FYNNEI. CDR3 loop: CASSETGTEAFF. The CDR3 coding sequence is TGTGCCAGCAGTGAGACAGGGACTGAAGCTTTCTTT.

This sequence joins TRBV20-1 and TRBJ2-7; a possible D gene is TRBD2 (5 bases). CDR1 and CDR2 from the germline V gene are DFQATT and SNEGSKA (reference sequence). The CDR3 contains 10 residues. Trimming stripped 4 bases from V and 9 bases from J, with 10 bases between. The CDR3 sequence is CSATGMRQYF. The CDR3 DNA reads TGCAGTGCTACCGGGATGAGGCAGTACTTC.

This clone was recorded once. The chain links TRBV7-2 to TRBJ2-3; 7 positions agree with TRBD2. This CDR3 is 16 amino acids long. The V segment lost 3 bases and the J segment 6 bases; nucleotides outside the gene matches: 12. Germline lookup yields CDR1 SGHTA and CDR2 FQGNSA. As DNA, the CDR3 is TGTGCCAGCAGCTTTCGAGTGGGGCGGGAGAGGGATACGCAGTATTTT. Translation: CASSFRVGRERDTQYF.

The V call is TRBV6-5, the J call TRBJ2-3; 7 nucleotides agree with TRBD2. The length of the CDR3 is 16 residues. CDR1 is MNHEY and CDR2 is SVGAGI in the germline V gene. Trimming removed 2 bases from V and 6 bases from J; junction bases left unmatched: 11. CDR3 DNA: TGTGCCAGCAGTTACGAGGAGGGAGGGCCATCCGATACGCAGTATTTT. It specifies CASSYEEGGPSDTQYF.

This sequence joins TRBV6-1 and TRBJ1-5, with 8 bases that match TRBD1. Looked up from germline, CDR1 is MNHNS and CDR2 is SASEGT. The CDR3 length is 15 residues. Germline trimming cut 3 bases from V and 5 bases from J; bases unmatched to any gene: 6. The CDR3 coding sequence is TGTGCCAGCAGTGAGCCCACGACAGGGGATCAGCCCCAGCATTTT. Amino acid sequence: CASSEPTTGDQPQHF.

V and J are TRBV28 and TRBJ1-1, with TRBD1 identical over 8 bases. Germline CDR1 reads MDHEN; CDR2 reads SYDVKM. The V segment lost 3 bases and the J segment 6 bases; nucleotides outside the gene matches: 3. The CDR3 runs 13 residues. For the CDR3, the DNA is TGTGCCAGCAGTTTGACAGGGGCCCCTGAAGCTTTCTTT. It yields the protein CASSLTGAPEAFF.

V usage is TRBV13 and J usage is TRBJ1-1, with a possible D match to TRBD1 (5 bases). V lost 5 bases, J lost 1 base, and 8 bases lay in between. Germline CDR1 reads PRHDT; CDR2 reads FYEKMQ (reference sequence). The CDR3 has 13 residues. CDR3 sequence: CASSTGQNTEAFF. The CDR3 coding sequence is TGTGCCAGCAGCACCGGACAGAACACTGAAGCTTTCTTT.

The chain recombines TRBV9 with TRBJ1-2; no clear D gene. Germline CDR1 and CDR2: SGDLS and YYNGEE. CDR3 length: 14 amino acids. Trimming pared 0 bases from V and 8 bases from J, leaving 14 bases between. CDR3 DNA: TGTGCCAGCAGCGTAGGTGGGAGGGCAGCGGGCTACACCTTC. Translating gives CASSVGGRAAGYTF.

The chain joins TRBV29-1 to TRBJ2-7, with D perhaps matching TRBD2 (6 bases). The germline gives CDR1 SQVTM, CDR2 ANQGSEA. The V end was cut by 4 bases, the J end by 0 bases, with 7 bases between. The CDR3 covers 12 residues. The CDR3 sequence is CSVVGGSYEQYF. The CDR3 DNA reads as TGCAGCGTTGTGGGGGGCTCCTACGAGCAGTACTTC.

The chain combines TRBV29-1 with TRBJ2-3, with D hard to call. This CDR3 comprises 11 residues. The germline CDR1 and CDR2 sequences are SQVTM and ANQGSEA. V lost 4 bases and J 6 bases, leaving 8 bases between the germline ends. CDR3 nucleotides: TGCAGCGTTGCCGCGGCGGATACGCAGTATTTT. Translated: CSVAAADTQYF.

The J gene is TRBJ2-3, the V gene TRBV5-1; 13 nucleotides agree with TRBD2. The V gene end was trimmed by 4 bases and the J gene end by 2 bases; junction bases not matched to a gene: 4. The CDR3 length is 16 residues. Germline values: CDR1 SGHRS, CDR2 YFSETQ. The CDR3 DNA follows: TGCGCCAGCAGCCTGGGACTAGCGGGAATCACAGATACGCAGTATTTT. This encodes CASSLGLAGITDTQYF.

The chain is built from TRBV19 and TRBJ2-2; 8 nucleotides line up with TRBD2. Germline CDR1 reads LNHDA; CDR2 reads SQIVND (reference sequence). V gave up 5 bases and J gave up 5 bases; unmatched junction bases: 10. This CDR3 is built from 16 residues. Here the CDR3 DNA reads TGTGCCAGTAGTGAGCGGGAGTCCTGGGGGACCGGGGAGCTGTTTTTT. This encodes CASSERESWGTGELFF.

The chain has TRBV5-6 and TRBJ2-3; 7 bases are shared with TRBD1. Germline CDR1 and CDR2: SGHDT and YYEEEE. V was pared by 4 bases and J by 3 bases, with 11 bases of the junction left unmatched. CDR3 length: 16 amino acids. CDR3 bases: TGTGCCAGCAGCGAAACTGGACAGGTCCGGACAGATACGCAGTATTTT. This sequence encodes CASSETGQVRTDTQYF.

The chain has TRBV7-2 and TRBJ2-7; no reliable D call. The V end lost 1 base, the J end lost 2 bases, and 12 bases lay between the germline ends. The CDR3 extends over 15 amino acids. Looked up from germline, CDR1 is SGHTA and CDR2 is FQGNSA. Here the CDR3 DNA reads TGTGCCAGCAGCTTAGGTCGGGTGCCCCCCTACGAGCAGTACTTC. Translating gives CASSLGRVPPYEQYF.

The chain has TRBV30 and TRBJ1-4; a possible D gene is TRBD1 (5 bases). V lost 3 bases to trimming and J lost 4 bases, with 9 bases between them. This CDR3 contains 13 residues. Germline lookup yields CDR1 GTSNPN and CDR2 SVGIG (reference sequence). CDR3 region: CAWRGRDNEKLFF. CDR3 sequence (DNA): TGTGCCTGGAGGGGCAGGGATAATGAAAAACTGTTTTTT.

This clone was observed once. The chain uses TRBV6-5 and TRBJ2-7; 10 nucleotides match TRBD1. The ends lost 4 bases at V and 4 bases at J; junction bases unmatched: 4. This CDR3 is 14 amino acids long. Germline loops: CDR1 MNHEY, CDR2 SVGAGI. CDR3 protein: CASSWRQGAYEQYF. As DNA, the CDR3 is TGTGCCAGCAGTTGGAGACAGGGGGCTTACGAGCAGTACTTC.

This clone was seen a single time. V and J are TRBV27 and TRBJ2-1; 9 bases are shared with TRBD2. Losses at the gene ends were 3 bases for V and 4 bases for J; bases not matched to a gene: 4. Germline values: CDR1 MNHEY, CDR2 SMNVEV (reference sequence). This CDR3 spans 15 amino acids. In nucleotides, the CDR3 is TGTGCCAGCAGTTTGCGGGAGGGTTTTTACAATGAGCAGTTCTTC. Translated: CASSLREGFYNEQFF.

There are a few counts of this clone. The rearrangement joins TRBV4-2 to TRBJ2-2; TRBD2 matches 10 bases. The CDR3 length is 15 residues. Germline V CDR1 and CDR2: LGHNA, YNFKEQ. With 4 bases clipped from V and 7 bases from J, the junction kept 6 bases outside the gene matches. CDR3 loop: CASSRGTSDIGELFF. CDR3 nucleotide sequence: TGTGCCAGCAGCCGCGGGACTAGCGATATCGGGGAGCTGTTTTTT.

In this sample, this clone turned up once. CDR3 DNA: TGTGCCAGCAGTTACTCTTACGCAGGAATGAACACTGAAGCTTTCTTT. Its protein is CASSYSYAGMNTEAFF. The J gene is TRBJ1-1, the V gene TRBV6-5; D unclear. This CDR3 is built from 16 residues. Looked up from germline, CDR1 is MNHEY and CDR2 is SVGAGI. The V end was cut by 0 bases, the J end by 0 bases, with 11 bases between.

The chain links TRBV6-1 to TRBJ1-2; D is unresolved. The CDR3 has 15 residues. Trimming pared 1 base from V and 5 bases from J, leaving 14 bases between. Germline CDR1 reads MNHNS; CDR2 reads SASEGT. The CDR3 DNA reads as TGTGCCAGCAGTGAAGTTCGGGATTCACCATATGGCTACACCTTC. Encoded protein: CASSEVRDSPYGYTF.

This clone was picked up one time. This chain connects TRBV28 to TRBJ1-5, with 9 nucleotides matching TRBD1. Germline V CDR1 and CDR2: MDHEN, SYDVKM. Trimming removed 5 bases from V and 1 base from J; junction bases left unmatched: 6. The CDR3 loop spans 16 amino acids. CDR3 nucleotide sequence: TGTGCCAGCAGTCCTAGGACAGGGGTAAGCAATCAGCCCCAGCATTTT. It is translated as CASSPRTGVSNQPQHF.

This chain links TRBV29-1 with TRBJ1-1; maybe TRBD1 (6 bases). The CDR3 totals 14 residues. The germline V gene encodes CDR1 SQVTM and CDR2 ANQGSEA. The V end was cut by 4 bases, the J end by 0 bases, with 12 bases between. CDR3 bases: TGCAGCGTTGGCCGGACAGCGATGAACACTGAAGCTTTCTTT. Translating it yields CSVGRTAMNTEAFF.